This TCR beta chain comes out of a study of Ad26.COV2.S vaccination and SARS-CoV-2 variants. For the study at large: Within the COV1001 Ad26.COV2.S trial arm, the donor was enrolled. Once, or twice with 56 days between doses, Ad26.COV2.S was given intramuscularly.

Assay used: immunoSEQ multiplex PCR; TCRdb lists only in-frame clones, some missing. Among some 340,000 clones, 70% to 90% were seen once, and the ten largest hold 2% to 2.5%. Treatment denoted: around 19 received Ad26.COV2.S at low or high dose, single or two shots; 5 received placebo; per-sample allocation not given. Each sample was drawn 63 days after the first injection (of vaccine or placebo). This clone was observed many times. Antigen: not known. Study conclusions and caveats: The analyses of TCR breadth and depth may have understated the size of total T cell responses. Spike-specific CD8+ and CD4+ T cell responses reportedly showed substantial breadth after vaccination.

This sequence originates from a person aged 18-65 years who received the Ad26.COV2.S COVID-19 vaccine or a placebo. The source material was peripheral blood, sampled in a trial of Ad26.COV2.S vaccine versus placebo.

The CDR3 loop is CASSLGGGTYNEQFF. The CDR3 coding sequence is TGTGCCAGCAGCTTAGGCGGGGGCACCTACAATGAGCAGTTCTTC. The rearrangement uses TRBV7-9 and TRBJ2-1; possibly TRBD2 for D (7 bases). The CDR3 contains 15 residues. V was pared by 1 base and J by 2 bases, with 9 bases between. Germline values: CDR1 SEHNR, CDR2 FQNEAQ (reference sequence).